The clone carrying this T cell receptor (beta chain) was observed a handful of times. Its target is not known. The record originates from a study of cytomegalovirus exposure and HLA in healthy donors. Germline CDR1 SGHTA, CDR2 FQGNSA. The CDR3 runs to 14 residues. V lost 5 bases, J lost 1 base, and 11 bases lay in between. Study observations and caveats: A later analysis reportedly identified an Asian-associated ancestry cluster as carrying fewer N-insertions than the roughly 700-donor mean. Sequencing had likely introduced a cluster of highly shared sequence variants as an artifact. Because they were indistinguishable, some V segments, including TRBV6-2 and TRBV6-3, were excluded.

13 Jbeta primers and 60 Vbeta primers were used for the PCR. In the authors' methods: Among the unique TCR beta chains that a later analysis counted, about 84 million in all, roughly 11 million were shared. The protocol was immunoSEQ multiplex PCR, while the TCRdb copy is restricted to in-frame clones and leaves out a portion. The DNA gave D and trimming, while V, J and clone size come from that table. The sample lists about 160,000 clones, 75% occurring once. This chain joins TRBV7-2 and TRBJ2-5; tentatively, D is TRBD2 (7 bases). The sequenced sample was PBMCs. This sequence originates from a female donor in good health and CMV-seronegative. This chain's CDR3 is CASSRGATQETQYF. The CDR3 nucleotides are TGTGCCAGCAGCCGGGGGGCAACCCAAGAGACCCAGTACTTC.